This T cell receptor (beta chain) derives from a study of T cell repertoires in cytomegalovirus infection. Study details: Indicated by public TCR beta signatures were CMV infection and matching HLA type.

TCRdb used MiXCR to reprocess the reads, holding one entry per CDR3 protein. This sample has about 400,000 distinct CDR3 sequences, with about a sixth found just once. Study outcomes and limitations: CMV carriers with the relevant HLA were identified by cumulative public TCR beta family frequency. HLA-C-restricted CMV clonotypes gave the most frequent clonotype in two of eight donors.

Points on this clonotype: Its antigen remains unknown.

The CDR3 loop spans 15 amino acids. With V trimmed by 4 bases and J by 3 bases, 3 bases remained unmatched. Germline V lookup: CDR1 SGHRS, CDR2 YFSETQ. Source material: PBMCs. The sequence was collected from a human donor in good health (CMV status not recorded). Some clones in this sample may be carry-over from other donors' samples. V is TRBV5-1 and J is TRBJ2-5; 13 nucleotides line up with TRBD2. In DNA, the CDR3 is TGCGCCAGCAGCCCGACTAGCGGGAGGAAAGAGACCCAGTACTTC. This codes for CASSPTSGRKETQYF.